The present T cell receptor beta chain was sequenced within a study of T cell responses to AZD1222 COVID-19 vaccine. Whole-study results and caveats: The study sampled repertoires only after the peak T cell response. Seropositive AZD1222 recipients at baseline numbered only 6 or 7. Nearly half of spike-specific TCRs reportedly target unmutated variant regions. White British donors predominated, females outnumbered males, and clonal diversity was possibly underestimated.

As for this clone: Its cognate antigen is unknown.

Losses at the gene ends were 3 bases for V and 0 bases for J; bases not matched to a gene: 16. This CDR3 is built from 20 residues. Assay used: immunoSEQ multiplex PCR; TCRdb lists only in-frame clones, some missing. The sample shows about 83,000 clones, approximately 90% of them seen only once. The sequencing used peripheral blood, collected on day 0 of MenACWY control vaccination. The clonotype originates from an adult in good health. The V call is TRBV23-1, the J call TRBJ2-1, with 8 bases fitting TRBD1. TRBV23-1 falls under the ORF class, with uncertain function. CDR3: CASSHTFDRGGRSSYNEQFF. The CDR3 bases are TGCGCCAGCAGTCACACCTTCGACAGGGGTGGGAGGTCCTCCTACAATGAGCAGTTCTTC.